This T cell receptor beta chain was captured by sequencing in a study of cytotoxic CD8 clonotypes in ibrutinib-treated CLL. Study in general: Within the patient group, 11 were relapsed/refractory and approximately 16 treatment-naive, and approximately 17 were IGHV unmutated.

The repertoire was sequenced with immunoSEQ multiplex PCR; TCRdb's copy has only in-frame clones and lacks some. The repertoire holds hundreds of thousands of clones, 60% to 75% seen once, with 15% to 19% in the top ten. This CDR3 region has 15 residues. The germline V gene has CDR1 LNHNV and CDR2 YYDKDF (reference sequence). V was pared by 5 bases and J by 0 bases, with 11 bases between. About 2.2 micrograms of genomic DNA, which was extracted from cryopreserved PBMCs, served as the material used for the TCR beta libraries. Overall study findings and caveats: Stable or contracted on treatment, public clonotypes were also uncommon. Elevated clonality accompanied ibrutinib response, with a return toward baseline values at progression.

In regard to this clone: Its cognate antigen is unknown.

The sequence was obtained from a human donor with chronic lymphocytic leukemia. The rearrangement joins TRBV15 to TRBJ2-1, with D possibly matching TRBD1 (5 bases). The specimen comprised PBMCs, sampled after 24 months of ibrutinib treatment. The CDR3 here is CATSLGQSSYNEQFF. DNA of the CDR3: TGTGCCACCAGCCTGGGGCAGAGCTCCTACAATGAGCAGTTCTTC.